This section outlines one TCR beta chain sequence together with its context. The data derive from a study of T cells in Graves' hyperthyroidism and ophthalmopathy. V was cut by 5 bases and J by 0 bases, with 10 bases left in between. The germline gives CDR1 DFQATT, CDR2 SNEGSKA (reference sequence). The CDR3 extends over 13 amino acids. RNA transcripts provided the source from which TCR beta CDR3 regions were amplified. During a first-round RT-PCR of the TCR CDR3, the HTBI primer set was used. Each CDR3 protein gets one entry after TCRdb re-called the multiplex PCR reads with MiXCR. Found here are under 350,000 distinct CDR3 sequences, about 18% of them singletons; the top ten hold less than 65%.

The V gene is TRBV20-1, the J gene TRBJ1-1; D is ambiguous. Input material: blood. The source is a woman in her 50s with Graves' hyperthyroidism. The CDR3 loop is CSAERIMNTEAFF. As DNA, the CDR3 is TGCAGTGCTGAACGGATAATGAACACTGAAGCTTTCTTT.